This T cell receptor (beta chain) was identified in a study of blood T cell repertoires in COVID-19 (TCRdb year 2020). Describing the broader study: Samples from collaborators originated in the United States, Italy and Spain and spanned both the acute and convalescent phases of COVID-19. The prospective study material was composed of cDNA or gDNA derived from T cells, B-cell-depleted T cells, or PBMCs. Deeply sampled blood TCRbeta repertoires from subjects exposed to, actively infected with, or recovered from COVID-19 were included in the dataset. The repertoires were made available in a free public database intended to serve as a resource for research on the immune response to SARS-CoV-2. The samples were drawn from the first 160 participants of the ongoing ImmuneRACE study and from under 1,500 subjects provided by 6 global collaborators. Nearly every sample came with metadata listing a de-identified subject ID, COVID-19 status, age in years and sex. HLA class I and class II types, where available, came from metadata supplied by the sample provider rather than from assay-based typing.

The immunoSEQ Assay, a bias-controlled multiplex PCR, was used to amplify TCRbeta CDR3 regions from genomic DNA. Processing in the source paper ran as follows. Nucleated cell counts per sample were estimated from amplification of reference gene primers within the assay. To quantify the absolute abundance of each unique TCRbeta CDR3 rearrangement, sequence reads were collapsed and filtered. For each sample, productive Simpson clonality was calculated as the square root of Simpson's diversity index over productive rearrangements. The source is immuneACCESS, and TCRdb retained only in-frame sequences with V and J called. Part of the clones is not carried over; for the studies checked, unresolved V genes explain less than half of this, and the remainder is unexplained. V and J calls plus clone size are reproduced from that table; the DNA served to infer D and trimming. Within this sample are roughly 110,000 clones, with roughly four fifths of them counted one time only. 7.9% of the sample belongs to the ten largest clones.

Whole blood was collected in K2EDTA tubes by collaborating institutions according to the institutions' own protocols. For TCRbeta analysis, collaborators shipped samples as frozen whole blood, isolated PBMCs, or DNA extracted from either of those sample types. With regard to this clone: Its specific antigen is unknown. The sample holds no much larger clone one base away, and base qualities are not on file.

Results the study describes overall, beyond this receptor: Clinical and demographic metadata were provided uncurated, with the amount varying by source and participant.

V was cut back by 8 bases and J by 2 bases, leaving a gap of 14 bases between them. CDR1 MNHEY and CDR2 SVGAGI were looked up in the germline V gene. The CDR3, cysteine through phenylalanine, is 14 amino acids long. Just CDR3 DNA is preserved here, 42 bases in frame from base 1. This TCR derives from a man between 65 and 80 years old with acute or convalescent COVID-19. Here the chain combines TRBV6-5 and TRBJ2-3; D gene: possibly TRBD2, on 7 matching bases. The sample consisted of peripheral blood. The nucleotide sequence reads as follows: TGTGCCAGCCGCGTGGGGGGGCCCACAGATACGCAGTATTTT. This gives the protein CASRVGGPTDTQYF.